This T cell receptor (beta chain) stems from a study of shared clonotypes between healthy human individuals. Whole-study results and caveats: Despite large depth, rarefaction showed incomplete sorted-subset sequencing. Around 5.3% of naive CD4 clonotypes were shared across a handful of donors.

In the original workflow: Filtering differed, since immunoSEQ gave only junction sequences and no quality scores. Assay: immunoSEQ multiplex PCR; the TCRdb copy retains only in-frame clones and omits some. That table is the source of V, J and clone size, and D and trimming were worked out from the DNA. Found here are under 2.5 million clones, 92% of them singletons; the top ten hold 0.37%. Germline CDR1 is SGHTS and CDR2 is YDEGEE. The length of the CDR3 is 17 residues. Trimming removed 1 base from V and 0 bases from J, with 14 bases in between. In the case of this clone: What it binds is unknown.

The TCR originated in a man aged 18 to 30 in good health. Some clones in this sample may be carry-over from other donors' samples. The material sequenced was naive CD4+ T cells from PBMCs. Subset indicated: CD45RA+ positively selected. The J gene is TRBJ1-5, the V gene TRBV5-8, with no clear D. The CDR3 reads CASSLLAGGYSNQPQHF. The CDR3 DNA reads as TGTGCCAGCAGCTTGCTGGCAGGAGGATATAGCAATCAGCCCCAGCATTTT.